This paragraph reports one T cell receptor (beta chain). No antigen is known for it. This sample was included in a study of cytomegalovirus exposure and HLA in healthy donors. With 60 Vbeta and 13 Jbeta primers, the PCR was carried out. Sequencing was performed with immunoSEQ multiplex PCR; in TCRdb, only in-frame clones are kept and a portion is missing. The data hold some 120,000 clones, with around 75% observed a single time. Study results and caveats: Earlier findings revealed that most TCR beta V segments proved productive either about 87% or about 30% of the time. Most sequenced TCRs were rare (though some public TCRs occurred in many donors).

Sample: PBMCs. The clonotype was recovered from a woman in her late teens or twenties in good health and CMV-seronegative.

The CDR3 DNA is TGCGCCAGCAGCTTACTAGCGGGGATCACAGATACGCAGTATTTT. This translates into CASSLLAGITDTQYF. The chain joins TRBV5-1 to TRBJ2-3, with 10 bases aligning to TRBD2. The CDR3 is 15 amino acids. V lost 2 bases to trimming and J lost 2 bases; unmatched junction nucleotides: 2. Germline lookup yields CDR1 SGHRS and CDR2 YFSETQ.